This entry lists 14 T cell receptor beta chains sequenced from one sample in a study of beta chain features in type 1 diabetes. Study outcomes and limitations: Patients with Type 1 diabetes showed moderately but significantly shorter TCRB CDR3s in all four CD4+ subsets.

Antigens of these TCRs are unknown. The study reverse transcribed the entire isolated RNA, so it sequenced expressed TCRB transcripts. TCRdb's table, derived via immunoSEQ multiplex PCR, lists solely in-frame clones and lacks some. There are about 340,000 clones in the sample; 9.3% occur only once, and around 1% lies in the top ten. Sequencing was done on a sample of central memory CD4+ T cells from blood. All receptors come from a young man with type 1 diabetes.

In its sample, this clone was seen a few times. The CDR3 DNA follows: TGCGCCAGCAGCTCAGACCAGACCACTGAAGCTTTCTTT. This translates into CASSSDQTTEAFF. V usage is TRBV5-1 and J usage is TRBJ1-1; unclear D gene. Trimming took 3 bases from V and 4 from J, leaving 10 bases between them. Germline V gene lookup returns CDR1 SGHRS and CDR2 YFSETQ. The CDR3 is 13 amino acids.

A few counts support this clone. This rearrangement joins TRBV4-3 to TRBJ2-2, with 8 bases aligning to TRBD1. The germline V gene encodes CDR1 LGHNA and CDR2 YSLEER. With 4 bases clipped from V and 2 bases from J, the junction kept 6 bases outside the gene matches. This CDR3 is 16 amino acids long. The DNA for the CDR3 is TGCGCCAGCAGCCGGCAGGACAGGGCCAACACCGGGGAGCTGTTTTTT. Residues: CASSRQDRANTGELFF.

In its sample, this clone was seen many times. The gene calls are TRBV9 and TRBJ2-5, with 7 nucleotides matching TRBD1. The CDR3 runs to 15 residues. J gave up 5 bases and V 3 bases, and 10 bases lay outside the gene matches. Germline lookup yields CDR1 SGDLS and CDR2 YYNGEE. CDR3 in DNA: TGTGCCAGCAGCGCCTCGACAGGGAAGGGGGAGACCCAGTACTTC. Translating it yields CASSASTGKGETQYF.

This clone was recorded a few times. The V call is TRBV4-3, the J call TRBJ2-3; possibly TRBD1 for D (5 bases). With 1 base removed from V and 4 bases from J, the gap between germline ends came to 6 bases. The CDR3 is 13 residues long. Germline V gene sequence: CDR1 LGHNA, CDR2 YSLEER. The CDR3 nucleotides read TGCGCCAGCAGCCAAGGCAGGGCAGATACGCAGTATTTT. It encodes CASSQGRADTQYF.

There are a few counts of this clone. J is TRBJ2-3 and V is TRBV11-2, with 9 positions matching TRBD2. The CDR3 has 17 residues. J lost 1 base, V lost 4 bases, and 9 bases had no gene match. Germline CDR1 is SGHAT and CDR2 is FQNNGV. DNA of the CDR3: TGTGCCAGCAGCTCTGGGTATAGCGGGGGTGGCACAGATACGCAGTATTTT. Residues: CASSSGYSGGGTDTQYF.

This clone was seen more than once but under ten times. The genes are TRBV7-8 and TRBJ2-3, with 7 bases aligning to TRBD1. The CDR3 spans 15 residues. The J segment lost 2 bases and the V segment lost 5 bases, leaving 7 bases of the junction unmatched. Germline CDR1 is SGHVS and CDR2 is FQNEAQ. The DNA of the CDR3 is TGTGCCAGCAGCCCAAGGGACAGATTCACAGATACGCAGTATTTT. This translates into CASSPRDRFTDTQYF.

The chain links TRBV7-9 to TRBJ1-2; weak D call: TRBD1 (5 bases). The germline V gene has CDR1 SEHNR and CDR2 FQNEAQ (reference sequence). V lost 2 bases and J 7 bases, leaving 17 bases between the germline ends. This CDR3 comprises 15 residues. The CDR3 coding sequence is TGTGCCAGCAGCTTACGAGACAGATCTCACTCTGGCTACACCTTC. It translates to CASSLRDRSHSGYTF.

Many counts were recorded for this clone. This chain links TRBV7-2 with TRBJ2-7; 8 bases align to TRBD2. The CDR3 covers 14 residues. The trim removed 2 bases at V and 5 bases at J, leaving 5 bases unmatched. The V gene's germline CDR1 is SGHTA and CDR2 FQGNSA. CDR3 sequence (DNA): TGTGCCAGCAGCTTACAGGGACTAGTCCACGAGCAGTACTTC. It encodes CASSLQGLVHEQYF.

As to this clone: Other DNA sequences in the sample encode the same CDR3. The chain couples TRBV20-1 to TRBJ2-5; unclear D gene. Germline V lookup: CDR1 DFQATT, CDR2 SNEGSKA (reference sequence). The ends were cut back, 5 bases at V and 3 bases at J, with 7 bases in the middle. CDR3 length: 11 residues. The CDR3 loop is CSAFGEETQYF. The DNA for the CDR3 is TGCAGTGCTTTCGGCGAAGAGACCCAGTACTTC.

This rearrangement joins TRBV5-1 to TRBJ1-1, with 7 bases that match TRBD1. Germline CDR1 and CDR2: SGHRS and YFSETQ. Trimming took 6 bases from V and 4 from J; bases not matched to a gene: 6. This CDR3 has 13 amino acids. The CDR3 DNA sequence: TGCGCCAGCAAGGAGGGGGCCCCCACTGAAGCTTTCTTT. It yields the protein CASKEGAPTEAFF.

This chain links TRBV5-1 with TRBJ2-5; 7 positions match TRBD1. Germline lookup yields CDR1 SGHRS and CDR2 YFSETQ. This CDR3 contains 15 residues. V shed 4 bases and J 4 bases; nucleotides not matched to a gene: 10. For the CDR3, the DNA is TGCGCCAGCAGCCAGACAGGGTGGGACGGAGAGACCCAGTACTTC. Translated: CASSQTGWDGETQYF.

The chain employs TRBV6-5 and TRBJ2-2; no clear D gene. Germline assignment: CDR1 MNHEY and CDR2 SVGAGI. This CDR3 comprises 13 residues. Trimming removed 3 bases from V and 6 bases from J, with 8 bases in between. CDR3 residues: CASSYDPAGELFF. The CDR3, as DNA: TGTGCCAGCAGTTATGATCCGGCCGGGGAGCTGTTTTTT.

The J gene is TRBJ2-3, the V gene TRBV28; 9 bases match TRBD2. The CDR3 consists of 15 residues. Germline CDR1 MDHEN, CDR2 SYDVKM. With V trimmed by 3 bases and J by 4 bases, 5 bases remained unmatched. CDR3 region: CASSFGGGAADTQYF. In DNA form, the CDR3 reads TGTGCCAGCAGTTTCGGCGGGGGGGCTGCAGATACGCAGTATTTT.

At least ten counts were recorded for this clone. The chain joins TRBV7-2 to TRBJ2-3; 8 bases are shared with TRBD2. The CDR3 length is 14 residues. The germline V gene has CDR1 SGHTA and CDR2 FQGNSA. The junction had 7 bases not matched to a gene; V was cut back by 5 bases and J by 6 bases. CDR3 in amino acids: CASSPNGGADTQYF. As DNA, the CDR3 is TGTGCCAGCAGCCCAAACGGGGGGGCGGATACGCAGTATTTT.